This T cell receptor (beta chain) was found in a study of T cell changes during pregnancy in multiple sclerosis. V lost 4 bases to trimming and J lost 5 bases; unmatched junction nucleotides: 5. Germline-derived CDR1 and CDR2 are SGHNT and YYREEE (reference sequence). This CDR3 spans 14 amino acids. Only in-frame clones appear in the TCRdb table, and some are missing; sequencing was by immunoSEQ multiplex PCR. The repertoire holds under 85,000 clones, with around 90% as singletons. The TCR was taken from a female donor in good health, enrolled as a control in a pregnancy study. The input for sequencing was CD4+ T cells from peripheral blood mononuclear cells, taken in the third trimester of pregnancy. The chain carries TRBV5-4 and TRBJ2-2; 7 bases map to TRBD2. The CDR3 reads CASSSSGRTGELFF. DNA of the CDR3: TGTGCCAGCAGCAGTAGCGGGCGGACCGGGGAGCTGTTTTTT.